This TCR beta chain is drawn from a study of T cells after yellow fever vaccination. Turning to the study itself: When fractions had low cell numbers, they were prepared with SMART-Seq v4 Ultra Low Input.

The CDR3 runs 13 residues. Trimming left V 5 bases short and J 9 bases short, with 14 bases between. Germline V gene data show CDR1 as SGHTA and CDR2 as FQGNSA. TCR cDNA, made by 5'RACE template switching, carried an added universal primer site and UMIs. One entry per CDR3 protein results from TCRdb running MiXCR on the 5' RACE reads. Of 250,000 to 300,000 distinct CDR3 sequences in the sample, about 5.2% are singletons; the top ten hold roughly 3%. Study-wide results and caveats: Abundant bulk-derived clonotypes could contaminate FACS-sorted repertoires. The secondary response was weaker, and its peak arrived faster, on day 5 versus 15.

Comments on this clonotype: As yet, its antigen is unknown.

The receptor was isolated from a man aged 18 to 30 who received the YFV17D yellow fever vaccine. Sample: CD4+ T cells sorted from PBMCs, taken on the day of the yellow fever booster vaccination. The V and J genes are TRBV7-2 and TRBJ2-1; D assignment may be TRBD1 or TRBD2 (5 bases each). This CDR3 reads CASSLRRGIEQFF. In DNA, the CDR3 is TGTGCCAGCAGCCTCAGACGGGGCATTGAGCAGTTCTTC.